This T cell receptor (beta chain) was sequenced in a study of blood T cell repertoires in COVID-19. The authors' processing: Nucleated cell counts were estimated from reference gene primer amplification. Profiled with immunoSEQ multiplex PCR; TCRdb holds only in-frame clones, not every one. V and J calls and clone size are as listed in that table; D and trimming were resolved from the DNA. The repertoire consists of 360,000 or so clones, with over 85% occurring once and the leading ten covering about 3.9%. CDR1 is MGHRA, CDR2 YSYEKL, per germline. Trimming cost V 4 bases and J 4 bases; bases outside gene matches: 6. The length of the CDR3 is 15 residues.

This TCR derives from a woman aged 55-70 years with COVID-19, enrolled during active disease. Sequenced sample: peripheral blood. J is TRBJ2-5 and V is TRBV4-1; TRBD2 matches 10 bases. The CDR3 region is CASSPIAGGRETQYF. CDR3 sequence (DNA): TGCGCCAGCAGCCCGATAGCGGGGGGCAGAGAGACCCAGTACTTC.